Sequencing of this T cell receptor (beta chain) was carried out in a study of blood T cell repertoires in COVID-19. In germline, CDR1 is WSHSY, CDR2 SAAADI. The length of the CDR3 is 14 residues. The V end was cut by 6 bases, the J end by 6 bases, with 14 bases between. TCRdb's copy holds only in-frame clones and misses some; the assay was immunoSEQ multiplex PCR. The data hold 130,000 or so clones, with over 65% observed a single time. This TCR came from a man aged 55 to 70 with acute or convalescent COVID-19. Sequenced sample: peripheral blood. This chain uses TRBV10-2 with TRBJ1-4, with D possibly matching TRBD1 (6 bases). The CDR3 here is CASSYRERDEKLFF. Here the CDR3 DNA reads TGCGCCAGCAGCTACAGGGAACGGGATGAAAAACTGTTTTTT.